This TCR beta chain originates from a study of T-cell memory formation after mild COVID-19 (dated by TCRdb to 2020 to 2022). With regard to the full study: Most TCR sequence clusters were specific to one of the two donors. The cohort was made up of two young adult volunteers, one female and one male, who were previously healthy. Longitudinal TCRalpha and TCRbeta repertoire sequencing tracked T-cell clones expanding and contracting after mild COVID-19 in a couple of donors. The investigation overall reported the following: Whether the second-wave clones peaking on day 37 were SARS-CoV-2 specific was not confirmed. Some responding clones were found in pre-infection memory, which suggests that pre-existing cross-reactive memory T cells took part in the SARS-CoV-2 response. Only a couple of mild cases were covered in the study, and larger cohorts including severe cases with pre-infection samples were considered necessary. Clones contracting from day 15 to 85 had balanced CD4/CD8 phenotypes, while a second wave expanding from day 15 to 37 was biased towards CD4+. Contracting CD4+ clones were located mainly in the CM and EM memory subsets, whereas CD8+ clones were found to be enriched in EMRA.

Instrument on record: Illumina NovaSeq 6000. TCRalpha and TCRbeta cDNA libraries were constructed by 5'RACE with constant-segment primers, with sample barcodes and unique molecular identifiers being introduced. RNA was extracted from every sample with Trizol reagent. Library amplification was performed in two PCR steps, and a second sample barcode and Illumina TruSeq adapters were introduced in the second step. The libraries were sequenced on an Illumina NovaSeq using 2 x 150 bp paired-end reads. The authors processed their data as follows. Reads were demultiplexed and collapsed into UMI-guided consensus sequences with migec v1.2.7. With mixcr v2.1.11, UMI consensuses were aligned to TRA and TRB V and J templates and assembled into clonotypes. Clonotypes were classified as expanded or contracted when called significant by both edgeR and NoisET, with noise models trained on biological replicates. edgeR calls used a false discovery rate-adjusted p below 0.01 and a log2 fold-change threshold of 1. As an exploratory analysis of dynamics, PCA with hierarchical clustering was applied to max-normalized trajectories of the 1000 most abundant clonotypes. Separately sequenced CD4+ and CD8+ repertoires were used to assign a CD4 or CD8 phenotype to each responding clone. TCRdb handled the public reads itself, with Q25 trimming in fastp and clone calling in MiXCR, and kept productive beta chains. Identical CDR3 protein sequences are pooled into one entry, listed with their most common genes and DNA. TCRdb, not the authors, supplied the V and J calls. The sample contains under 300,000 distinct CDR3 sequences, approximately 9% of them found a single time. Jointly, the top ten make up 22% of the sample.

Note on this clonotype: The antigen it recognizes is unknown. Base qualities are missing; no much larger clone stands one base away.

The CDR3 runs 15 residues from the cysteine to the phenylalanine. Only CDR3 DNA is held: 45 bases, read in frame from base 1. CDR1 and CDR2, per the germline V gene, are SGHTA and FQGNSA. V is clipped by 0 bases and J by 3 bases, and the sequence between their germline boundaries is 11 bases long. PBMCs were isolated by Ficoll-Paque density gradient centrifugation. The chain was built from TRBV7-2 and TRBJ1-2; no D gene can be assigned with confidence. This sequence was found in a man aged 18 to 30 who had mild COVID-19 (a few samples of this study predate the infection). The sample titles of this study are shuffled in the database, so cell type and time point are left out; the donor was told from shared clones. Sequenced material: PBMCs or a T cell subset sorted from them (not recorded which). The CDR3 reads as follows: CASSLAFEGDYGYTF. The sequence in DNA is TGTGCCAGCAGCTTAGCATTTGAGGGAGACTATGGCTACACCTTC.